This T cell receptor (beta chain) was recovered during a study of control samples from healthy donors and cancer patients. Method: immunoSEQ multiplex PCR; TCRdb's copy keeps in-frame clones and lacks some. Here the sample spans over 150,000 clones, about 91% being singletons. The germline CDR1 and CDR2 sequences are SGHTA and FQGNSA. Trimming left V 0 bases short and J 9 bases short, with 12 bases between. This CDR3 has 14 amino acids. Sequenced material: blood. This rearrangement joins TRBV7-2 to TRBJ1-5; D possibly corresponds to TRBD1 (6 bases). The receptor was isolated from a woman between 40 and 50 years old in good health. The CDR3 coding sequence is TGTGCCAGCAGCTTAGCGCCACAGGGTACGCCCCAGCATTTT. Translation: CASSLAPQGTPQHF.